This is a list of T cell receptor beta chains from one sample in a study of regulatory T cells in long-lasting Graves disease. TCRdb re-called the multiplex PCR reads through MiXCR, storing one row per CDR3 protein. The profile shows some 200,000 distinct CDR3 sequences, roughly 19% of them singletons. Another study also made use of these data, one on T cells in Graves' hyperthyroidism and ophthalmopathy.

The material sequenced was peripheral blood mononuclear cells (PBMCs), taken at new diagnosis, from a patient treated with antithyroid drugs. Receptor source: a woman between 25 and 40 years old with Graves disease. CDR3s include the opening cysteine and the closing phenylalanine or tryptophan. The D gene is left open where the match is weak. Clone size is given for some rows only: seen once, a few or many times, or a class if the clone is expanded.

CDR3 protein | CDR3 DNA | clone size | D gene | J gene | V gene
CASSEATSGGQDTQYF | TGTGCCAGCAGTGAAGCGACTAGCGGGGGGCAGGATACGCAGTATTTT | many | TRBD2 | TRBJ2-3 | TRBV2
CASSLGSGPYTDTQYF | TGTGCCAGCAGCTTAGGATCAGGACCCTACACAGATACGCAGTATTTT | few | NA | TRBJ2-3 | TRBV7-2
CAWGPGTGVHEQYF | TGTGCCTGGGGTCCCGGGACAGGGGTCCACGAGCAGTACTTC | many | TRBD1 | TRBJ2-7 | TRBV30
CSARVSGLAGGPNEQFF | TGCAGTGCTAGAGTTTCGGGACTAGCGGGAGGGCCCAATGAGCAGTTCTTC | NA | TRBD2 | TRBJ2-1 | TRBV20-1
CASSTGGASKNIQYF | TGTGCCAGCAGCACCGGGGGCGCCAGCAAAAACATTCAGTACTTC | many | NA | TRBJ2-4 | TRBV6-2/TRBV6-3
CASSESRGAPETQYF | TGTGCCAGCAGTGAAAGTAGGGGGGCCCCAGAGACCCAGTACTTC | NA | NA | TRBJ2-5 | TRBV2
CASSYSTSGGDEQFF | TGTGCCAGCAGTTACTCGACTAGCGGAGGGGATGAGCAGTTCTTC | many | TRBD2 | TRBJ2-1 | TRBV6-2/TRBV6-3
CASSPLAGGFSGELFF | TGCGCCAGCAGCCCCCTAGCGGGAGGATTTAGCGGGGAGCTGTTTTTT | NA | TRBD2 | TRBJ2-2 | TRBV4-1
CASSLGYSLAAGDNEQFF | TGTGCCAGCAGTTTGGGGTACTCCCTAGCGGCTGGGGACAATGAGCAGTTCTTC | NA | TRBD2 | TRBJ2-1 | TRBV12-3/TRBV12-4
CASSIPGLGVYEQYF | TGTGCCAGCAGTATCCCGGGACTAGGTGTCTACGAGCAGTACTTC | NA | TRBD2 | TRBJ2-7 | TRBV12-3/TRBV12-4
CASSQGTSNEKLFF | TGTGCCAGCTCCCAAGGGACAAGTAATGAAAAACTGTTTTTT | many | NA | TRBJ1-4 | TRBV18
CASSPSGGTGGKLFF | TGTGCCAGCAGCCCCTCAGGGGGCACAGGTGGGAAACTGTTTTTT | many | TRBD1 | TRBJ1-4 | TRBV9
CSARPLRANQPQHF | TGCAGTGCTAGACCATTAAGGGCGAATCAGCCCCAGCATTTT | many | NA | TRBJ1-5 | TRBV20-1
CASSHRWRNTYEQYF | TGTGCCAGCAGCCACCGGTGGAGGAATACCTACGAGCAGTACTTC | NA | NA | TRBJ2-7 | TRBV5-5
CASSAGQSYEQYF | TGTGCCAGCAGCGCGGGACAGTCCTACGAGCAGTACTTC | many | TRBD1 | TRBJ2-7 | TRBV9
CASRSQGLGPAYGYTF | TGTGCCAGCAGATCACAGGGGCTCGGGCCCGCCTATGGCTACACCTTC | many | TRBD1 | TRBJ1-2 | TRBV4-2
CSATLGSSNTGELFF | TGCAGTGCTACATTGGGCAGCTCGAACACCGGGGAGCTGTTTTTT | many | NA | TRBJ2-2 | TRBV20-1
CASTPISGPYNEQFF | TGTGCCAGCACCCCAATCAGCGGACCTTACAATGAGCAGTTCTTC | many | NA | TRBJ2-1 | TRBV2
CASNEGTGELFF | TGCGCCAGCAATGAGGGGACCGGGGAGCTGTTTTTT | few | NA | TRBJ2-2 | TRBV10-2
CASSVGPAYEQYF | TGTGCCAGCAGTGTGGGACCCGCTTACGAGCAGTACTTC | NA | NA | TRBJ2-7 | TRBV2
CAWSPGQFNQPQHF | TGTGCCTGGAGCCCGGGACAGTTCAATCAGCCCCAGCATTTT | many | TRBD1 | TRBJ1-5 | TRBV30
CVTSWGDTEAFF | TGTGTCACCAGTTGGGGGGACACTGAGGCTTTCTTT | few | NA | TRBJ1-1 | TRBV24-1
CSVAWDTEAFF | TGCAGCGTGGCCTGGGACACTGAAGCTTTCTTT | many | NA | TRBJ1-1 | TRBV29-1
CASSLGPRFTDTQYF | TGTGCCAGCAGTTTAGGTCCCCGGTTCACAGATACGCAGTATTTT | NA | NA | TRBJ2-3 | TRBV28
CASSYGNTIYF | TGTGCCAGCAGTTACGGAAACACCATATATTTT | many | NA | TRBJ1-3 | TRBV6-5
CASKGTGPTAEAFF | TGCGCCAGCAAAGGGACAGGCCCCACGGCTGAAGCTTTCTTT | many | TRBD1 | TRBJ1-1 | TRBV10-1
CASSFGADSSSYEQYF | TGTGCCAGCAGTTTCGGTGCAGACTCGAGCTCCTACGAGCAGTACTTC | NA | NA | TRBJ2-7 | TRBV28
CASSYGGRYQTQYF | TGTGCCAGCAGTTACGGGGGACGGTACCAGACCCAGTACTTC | many | NA | TRBJ2-5 | TRBV6-5
CASSYYLAGAPPYNEQFF | TGTGCCAGCAGTTACTACCTAGCGGGAGCCCCCCCCTACAATGAGCAGTTCTTC | many | TRBD2 | TRBJ2-1 | TRBV6-9